This TCR beta chain originates from a study of shared T cell receptors in the human thymus. V shed 6 bases and J 5 bases; nucleotides not matched to a gene: 16. The CDR3 runs 16 residues. Germline V gene sequence: CDR1 SGHVS, CDR2 FQNEAQ. Libraries were prepared by immunoSEQ multiplex PCR; TCRdb keeps only in-frame clonotypes and omits some of them. Among hundreds of thousands of clones listed, around 78% were seen once. These data are also associated with another study on human thymus T cells. This second study notes: Corrective cardiac operations yielded the resected thymus tissue.

Input material: thymocytes. V is TRBV7-8 and J is TRBJ2-7; 7 bases line up with TRBD1. The sequence derives from a boy under two years old with a congenital heart defect. CDR3 protein: CASRSPRHRGRDEQYF. The CDR3 nucleotides are TGTGCCAGCAGATCACCAAGGCACAGGGGTCGAGACGAGCAGTACTTC.